This TCR beta chain was obtained from a study of blood T cell repertoires in COVID-19 (dated by TCRdb to between 2020 and 2021). Study-level background: Samples from collaborators originated in the United States, Italy and Spain and spanned both the acute and convalescent phases of COVID-19. A freely available public database, intended as a resource for researchers studying the immune response to SARS-CoV-2, is where the repertoires were released. The prospective study material was composed of cDNA or gDNA derived from T cells, B-cell-depleted T cells, or PBMCs. Where available, HLA class I and class II types were taken from metadata supplied by the sample provider and were not determined by assay-based typing. Samples were obtained from the ongoing ImmuneRACE study (first 160 participants) and from 1,254 subjects provided by 6 global collaborators. Subjects who had been exposed to COVID-19, were actively infected with it, or had recovered from it provided the deeply sampled blood TCRbeta repertoires that made up the dataset. Sample metadata almost always included a de-identified subject ID, COVID-19 status, age in years and sex.

The collaborating institutions used their own protocols to collect whole blood in K2EDTA tubes. For TCRbeta analysis, collaborator samples were shipped as frozen whole blood, as isolated PBMCs, or as DNA extracted from either sample type. The CDR3 starts with the cysteine, ends with the phenylalanine, and has 15 residues. Of all the DNA, just the CDR3 is kept, 45 bases in frame from base 1. Unmatched junction bases come to 6, with V trimmed by 3 bases and J by 4 bases. The germline V gene (reference sequence) provides CDR1 SEHNR and CDR2 FQNEAQ. Details on this clone: Its antigen is still unknown. Base qualities are not recorded, but no much larger clone differs from it by a single base.

Results and caveats for the whole study, not just this receptor: Clinical and demographic metadata were provided uncurated, with the amount varying by source and participant.

TCRbeta CDR3 regions were amplified from genomic DNA by means of the immunoSEQ Assay, a bias-controlled multiplex PCR. Processing in the source paper ran as follows. The number of nucleated cells in each sample was estimated from the amplification of reference gene primers within the assay. Sequence reads were collapsed and filtered to measure the absolute abundance of every unique TCRbeta CDR3 rearrangement. For each sample, productive Simpson clonality was calculated as the square root of Simpson's diversity index across productive rearrangements. In TCRdb, the immuneACCESS table is reduced to in-frame sequences with V and J assigned. These tables do not hold every clone; where another copy was compared, an unresolved V gene accounts for under half, and the others remain unexplained. The D gene and trimming were derived from the DNA, and the V and J assignments and clone size from that table. Counted in this sample were 70,000 to 75,000 clones; 70% to 90% of them appeared once. Approximately 5% of the sample rests with the top ten.

The V and J segments used are TRBV7-9 and TRBJ2-1, and 7 bases in between align with TRBD2. This TCR was sampled from a woman of 80 years or more with active or convalescent COVID-19. The sequenced sample was peripheral blood. The DNA sequence is given as TGTGCCAGCAGCTTGGCCGGGACTATATACAATGAGCAGTTCTTC. Its protein product is CASSLAGTIYNEQFF.